These 11 T cell receptor beta chains share one sample of origin, sequenced in a study of blood T cell repertoires in COVID-19. Data came from immunoSEQ multiplex PCR; TCRdb stores just in-frame clones and leaves some out. The sample has about 430,000 clones, around nine tenths seen once. The specimen sequenced was PBMCs or T cells enriched from blood (not recorded which). All receptors come from a woman between 18 and 29 years old who had been exposed to COVID-19.

On this clone: The germline gene is not matched at one end of the junction; a read error may be the cause. This chain connects TRBV12-5 to TRBJ2-5, with 8 positions matching TRBD2. Germline loops: CDR1 LGHNT, CDR2 FRNRAP. The CDR3 is 14 residues long. The CDR3 is CASALGLVPGAQYF. The CDR3 DNA sequence: TGTGCTAGTGCTTTGGGACTAGTGCCCGGGGCCCAGTACTTC.

This chain uses TRBV6-5 with TRBJ1-2, with D maybe TRBD1 (5 bases). The CDR3 consists of 12 residues. CDR1 is MNHEY and CDR2 is SVGAGI in the germline V gene. V was pared by 4 bases and J by 7 bases, with 10 bases between. The chain's CDR3 is CASSSLGGGYTF. The CDR3 nucleotides read TGTGCCAGCAGTTCCCTGGGGGGTGGCTACACCTTC.

This clone was recorded once. The CDR3 spells CATSDPYSDRVSYNEQFF. In DNA form, the CDR3 reads TGTGCCACCAGTGATCCCTACTCCGACAGGGTCTCCTACAATGAGCAGTTCTTC. The chain is built from TRBV24-1 and TRBJ2-1; TRBD1 matches 7 bases. Germline CDR1 and CDR2: KGHDR and SFDVKD. V dropped 3 bases and J dropped 0; count of bases not matched to a gene: 10. The CDR3 spans 18 residues.

The chain joins TRBV7-9 to TRBJ1-1, with a weak D call TRBD1 (6 bases). The CDR3 length is 15 residues. V gave up 1 base and J gave up 0 bases, with 9 bases separating them. Germline V gene sequence: CDR1 SEHNR, CDR2 FQNEAQ (reference sequence). DNA of the CDR3: TGTGCCAGCAGCTTAGATGAGGGGGTGAACACTGAAGCTTTCTTT. This gives the protein CASSLDEGVNTEAFF.

The gene calls are TRBV2 and TRBJ1-5; 7 bases are shared with TRBD1. The CDR3 runs to 14 residues. V lost 4 bases, J lost 3 bases, and 3 bases stayed unmatched. The germline V gene encodes CDR1 SNHLY and CDR2 FYNNEI. The CDR3 DNA reads as TGTGCCAGCAGTGGGGACAGCACCAATCAGCCCCAGCATTTT. Translating gives CASSGDSTNQPQHF.

The V call is TRBV4-2, the J call TRBJ2-7; 9 positions match TRBD1. CDR1 is LGHNA, CDR2 YNFKEQ, per germline. This CDR3 spans 14 amino acids. The J segment lost 5 bases and the V segment lost 2 bases, leaving 4 bases of the junction unmatched. The CDR3 is CASSQTGGRDEQYF. The CDR3 DNA follows: TGTGCCAGCAGCCAAACAGGGGGCAGGGACGAGCAGTACTTC.

The chain combines TRBV24-1 with TRBJ2-2; D is unresolved. From germline, CDR1 is KGHDR and CDR2 SFDVKD. The length of the CDR3 is 13 residues. Between the trimmed V and J ends, which lost 3 bases and 6 bases, there was a span of 7 bases. CDR3 nucleotide sequence: TGTGCCACCAGTGATCCCCGAGCCGGGGAGCTGTTTTTT. Protein product: CATSDPRAGELFF.

The rearrangement joins TRBV29-1 to TRBJ1-2; 8 bases align to TRBD1. The trim removed 2 bases at V and 5 bases at J, leaving 7 bases unmatched. Germline V CDR1 and CDR2: SQVTM, ANQGSEA. CDR3 size: 14 residues. In DNA form, the CDR3 reads TGCAGCGTTGAAAAACAGGGGGGATGGTATGGCTACACCTTC. Encoded protein: CSVEKQGGWYGYTF.

The chain carries TRBV5-6 and TRBJ2-1; unclear D gene. Germline values: CDR1 SGHDT, CDR2 YYEEEE. V dropped 2 bases and J dropped 6 bases, with 9 bases sitting between them. CDR3 length equals 13 residues. CDR3 protein: CASSLGVTNEQFF. The CDR3 DNA reads as TGTGCCAGCAGCTTAGGAGTTACCAATGAGCAGTTCTTC.

The chain uses TRBV19 and TRBJ2-7, with 11 bases matching TRBD2. CDR1 is LNHDA and CDR2 is SQIVND in the germline V gene (reference sequence). This CDR3 comprises 15 residues. J was trimmed by 3 bases and V by 2 bases; bases with no gene match: 3. The CDR3: CASSITGLADYEQYF. The CDR3 DNA reads as TGTGCCAGTAGTATAACGGGACTAGCGGACTACGAGCAGTACTTC.

DNA for the CDR3: TGTGCCAGCAGCCCCTTGTCCTACGAGCAGTACTTC. It codes for CASSPLSYEQYF. This rearrangement joins TRBV11-2 to TRBJ2-7; D uncertain. CDR3 length: 12 residues. Trimming shortened V by 5 bases and J by 1 base, and 6 bases separated the two germline ends. Germline V gene sequence: CDR1 SGHAT, CDR2 FQNNGV.